These T cell receptor beta chains were read from a single sample in a study of blood T cell repertoires in COVID-19. Sequencing was performed with immunoSEQ multiplex PCR; in TCRdb, only in-frame clones are kept and a portion is missing. The sample includes about 190,000 clones, roughly nine tenths of them seen just once. The specimen sequenced was peripheral blood. Receptors originate from a man aged 35 to 55 with acute or convalescent COVID-19. CDR3s include the opening cysteine and the closing phenylalanine or tryptophan. D genes are given only for firm matches. Some rows mark clone size as missing; the rest say once, few, many or name a class of expanded clone.

d_gene: .
abundance: .
v_gene: TRBV4-3
j_gene: TRBJ1-4
CDR3aa: CASSQEISGSTNEKLFF
CDR3nt: TGCGCCAGCAGCCAAGAGATTTCAGGGTCAACTAATGAAAAACTGTTTTTT

d_gene: .
abundance: .
v_gene: TRBV4-2
j_gene: TRBJ2-4
CDR3aa: CASSQDLGYGAYNIQYF
CDR3nt: TGTGCCAGCAGCCAAGACCTCGGGTATGGGGCTTATAACATTCAGTACTTC

d_gene: TRBD2
abundance: .
v_gene: TRBV5-6
j_gene: TRBJ2-3
CDR3aa: CASSLDGLAGTDTQYF
CDR3nt: TGTGCCAGCAGCTTAGACGGACTAGCGGGAACAGATACGCAGTATTTT

d_gene: TRBD1
abundance: once
v_gene: TRBV5-1
j_gene: TRBJ1-1
CDR3aa: CASSLDRGREAFF
CDR3nt: TGCGCCAGCAGCTTGGACAGGGGGCGGGAAGCTTTCTTT

d_gene: .
abundance: .
v_gene: TRBV11-1
j_gene: TRBJ2-7
CDR3aa: CASSSRLGDSSYEQYF
CDR3nt: TGTGCCAGCAGCTCCCGGCTGGGTGACTCCTCCTACGAGCAGTACTTC

d_gene: .
abundance: .
v_gene: TRBV5-1
j_gene: TRBJ2-2
CDR3aa: CASSLVRSGDTGELFF
CDR3nt: TGCGCCAGCAGCTTGGTTCGGTCAGGGGACACCGGGGAGCTGTTTTTT

d_gene: .
abundance: .
v_gene: TRBV6-5
j_gene: TRBJ1-2
CDR3aa: CASRPHGISSSGYTF
CDR3nt: TGTGCCAGCAGGCCCCACGGGATTTCAAGTAGTGGCTACACCTTC

d_gene: TRBD2
abundance: .
v_gene: TRBV7-7
j_gene: TRBJ2-7
CDR3aa: CASSSGLVGTYEQYF
CDR3nt: TGTGCTAGCAGCTCCGGACTAGTCGGGACCTACGAGCAGTACTTC

d_gene: .
abundance: .
v_gene: TRBV29-1
j_gene: TRBJ1-2
CDR3aa: CSVEDTADIGYTF
CDR3nt: TGCAGCGTTGAAGATACGGCGGACATTGGCTACACCTTC

d_gene: .
abundance: .
v_gene: TRBV5-1
j_gene: TRBJ1-1
CDR3aa: CASSLAGGDAEAFF
CDR3nt: TGCGCCAGCAGCTTGGCGGGGGGCGACGCTGAAGCTTTCTTT

d_gene: .
abundance: .
v_gene: TRBV5-4
j_gene: TRBJ1-2
CDR3aa: CASSPFPKLNYGYTF
CDR3nt: TGTGCCAGCAGCCCTTTTCCTAAACTAAACTATGGCTACACCTTC

d_gene: TRBD1
abundance: .
v_gene: TRBV5-4
j_gene: TRBJ1-2
CDR3aa: CASSFTGAGDGYTF
CDR3nt: TGTGCCAGCAGCTTTACAGGGGCAGGGGATGGCTACACCTTC

d_gene: .
abundance: .
v_gene: TRBV9
j_gene: TRBJ1-6
CDR3aa: CASSQGPGLGNSPLHF
CDR3nt: TGTGCCAGCAGCCAGGGCCCCGGGCTAGGTAATTCACCCCTCCACTTT

d_gene: .
abundance: once
v_gene: TRBV12-5
j_gene: TRBJ2-3
CDR3aa: CASGLVLTSGSDTQYF
CDR3nt: TGTGCTAGTGGTTTGGTACTGACCAGCGGCTCAGATACGCAGTATTTT

d_gene: .
abundance: .
v_gene: TRBV4-1
j_gene: TRBJ2-7
CDR3aa: CASSQDPQGYEQYF
CDR3nt: TGCGCCAGCAGCCAAGATCCACAGGGTTACGAGCAGTACTTC

d_gene: .
abundance: .
v_gene: TRBV9
j_gene: TRBJ2-5
CDR3aa: CASSVIPTVETQYF
CDR3nt: TGTGCCAGCAGCGTAATCCCTACGGTAGAGACCCAGTACTTC

d_gene: TRBD1
abundance: .
v_gene: TRBV10-3
j_gene: TRBJ2-3
CDR3aa: CAIRLQGNGADTQYF
CDR3nt: TGTGCCATCAGACTACAGGGGAACGGCGCAGATACGCAGTATTTT

d_gene: .
abundance: .
v_gene: TRBV6-6
j_gene: TRBJ2-7
CDR3aa: CASSSLKQGTYEQYF
CDR3nt: TGTGCCAGCAGCTCTCTTAAGCAGGGGACCTACGAGCAGTACTTC

d_gene: .
abundance: .
v_gene: TRBV9
j_gene: TRBJ1-2
CDR3aa: CASSVAPEDPNYGYTF
CDR3nt: TGTGCCAGCAGCGTAGCCCCAGAAGATCCGAACTATGGCTACACCTTC

d_gene: .
abundance: .
v_gene: TRBV5-1
j_gene: TRBJ2-2
CDR3aa: CASATDANTGELFF
CDR3nt: TGCGCCAGCGCGACAGACGCGAACACCGGGGAGCTGTTTTTT

d_gene: TRBD1
abundance: .
v_gene: TRBV7-2
j_gene: TRBJ2-1
CDR3aa: CASSPDRGTYNEQFF
CDR3nt: TGTGCCAGCAGCCCCGACAGGGGAACATACAATGAGCAGTTCTTC

d_gene: .
abundance: .
v_gene: TRBV30
j_gene: TRBJ1-2
CDR3aa: CAWNLGASNYGYTF
CDR3nt: TGTGCCTGGAATTTGGGGGCCTCTAACTATGGCTACACCTTC

d_gene: TRBD1
abundance: .
v_gene: TRBV5-4
j_gene: TRBJ1-2
CDR3aa: CASRDTGDAGYTF
CDR3nt: TGTGCCAGCAGGGACACAGGGGACGCTGGCTACACCTTC

d_gene: .
abundance: .
v_gene: TRBV5-1
j_gene: TRBJ2-5
CDR3aa: CASSLFPGSAETQYF
CDR3nt: TGCGCCAGCAGCTTGTTTCCGGGGAGTGCAGAGACCCAGTACTTC

d_gene: .
abundance: .
v_gene: TRBV5-1
j_gene: TRBJ2-7
CDR3aa: CASSADGDSTYF
CDR3nt: TGCGCCAGCAGCGCGGACGGGGATAGCACTTACTTC

d_gene: TRBD2
abundance: .
v_gene: TRBV6-5
j_gene: TRBJ2-6
CDR3aa: CASTSGGAGANVLTF
CDR3nt: TGTGCCAGCACCTCTGGGGGGGCTGGGGCCAACGTCCTGACTTTC

d_gene: .
abundance: .
v_gene: TRBV3-1/TRBV3-2
j_gene: TRBJ2-2
CDR3aa: CASSPQVNTGELFF
CDR3nt: TGTGCCAGCAGCCCTCAGGTGAACACCGGGGAGCTGTTTTTT

d_gene: .
abundance: .
v_gene: TRBV6-5
j_gene: TRBJ1-2
CDR3aa: CASSSPSRYYGYTF
CDR3nt: TGTGCCAGCAGTTCCCCCTCGAGGTACTATGGCTACACCTTC

d_gene: .
abundance: few
v_gene: TRBV7-2
j_gene: TRBJ1-2
CDR3aa: CASSSLRGGRDYGYTF
CDR3nt: TGTGCCAGCAGCTCCCTCCGGGGAGGGAGGGACTATGGCTACACCTTC

d_gene: TRBD2
abundance: .
v_gene: TRBV18
j_gene: TRBJ2-3
CDR3aa: CASSPLRGGLTDTQYF
CDR3nt: TGTGCCAGCTCACCATTGCGGGGGGGCCTAACAGATACGCAGTATTTT

d_gene: TRBD1
abundance: .
v_gene: TRBV27
j_gene: TRBJ2-5
CDR3aa: CASSLQGAETQYF
CDR3nt: TGTGCCAGCAGTTTACAGGGGGCAGAGACCCAGTACTTC

d_gene: TRBD1
abundance: .
v_gene: TRBV5-4
j_gene: TRBJ1-4
CDR3aa: CASSRNRGATNEKLFF
CDR3nt: TGTGCCAGCAGTCGTAACAGGGGTGCGACTAATGAAAAACTGTTTTTT

d_gene: TRBD1
abundance: .
v_gene: TRBV6-5
j_gene: TRBJ2-1
CDR3aa: CASNRGESYNEQFF
CDR3nt: TGTGCCAGCAACAGGGGAGAATCCTACAATGAGCAGTTCTTC

d_gene: .
abundance: .
v_gene: TRBV7-3
j_gene: TRBJ1-2
CDR3aa: CASSPQSGRDLFGYTF
CDR3nt: TGTGCCAGCAGCCCCCAAAGCGGCCGGGATCTATTTGGCTACACCTTC

d_gene: TRBD1
abundance: .
v_gene: TRBV7-6
j_gene: TRBJ2-3
CDR3aa: CASSPTGGDTQYF
CDR3nt: TGTGCCAGCAGCCCGACAGGGGGAGATACGCAGTATTTT

d_gene: TRBD1
abundance: .
v_gene: TRBV2
j_gene: TRBJ2-7
CDR3aa: CASSPQGISYEQYF
CDR3nt: TGTGCCAGCAGCCCACAGGGGATCTCCTACGAGCAGTACTTC

d_gene: TRBD1
abundance: .
v_gene: TRBV2
j_gene: TRBJ1-1
CDR3aa: CASSSQGASPEAFF
CDR3nt: TGTGCCAGCAGTTCCCAGGGGGCGAGCCCTGAAGCTTTCTTT

d_gene: .
abundance: .
v_gene: TRBV6-1
j_gene: TRBJ2-5
CDR3aa: CASSEQYQETQYF
CDR3nt: TGTGCCAGCAGTGAACAGTACCAAGAGACCCAGTACTTC

d_gene: TRBD2
abundance: .
v_gene: TRBV15
j_gene: TRBJ2-5
CDR3aa: CATSRDLPSGAGDLYQETQYF
CDR3nt: TGTGCCACCAGCAGAGATCTCCCCTCGGGAGCGGGGGACCTCTATCAAGAGACCCAGTACTTC

d_gene: TRBD1
abundance: .
v_gene: TRBV10-1
j_gene: TRBJ1-4
CDR3aa: CASVRQGAVLVKFNEKLFF
CDR3nt: TGCGCCAGTGTGCGACAGGGGGCAGTTTTAGTAAAGTTTAATGAAAAACTGTTTTTT

d_gene: TRBD2
abundance: .
v_gene: TRBV7-2
j_gene: TRBJ2-3
CDR3aa: CASSSRSGGHTDTQYF
CDR3nt: TGTGCCAGCAGCTCCCGTAGCGGGGGGCACACAGATACGCAGTATTTT

d_gene: .
abundance: .
v_gene: TRBV7-9
j_gene: TRBJ2-7
CDR3aa: CASSPRGNYEQYF
CDR3nt: TGTGCCAGCAGCCCGCGAGGGAACTACGAGCAGTACTTC

d_gene: TRBD1
abundance: .
v_gene: TRBV19
j_gene: TRBJ1-1
CDR3aa: CASSIWTGPDTEAFF
CDR3nt: TGTGCCAGTAGTATTTGGACAGGGCCGGACACTGAAGCTTTCTTT

d_gene: TRBD1
abundance: .
v_gene: TRBV9
j_gene: TRBJ2-5
CDR3aa: CASSAGGKETQYF
CDR3nt: TGTGCCAGCAGCGCAGGGGGAAAAGAGACCCAGTACTTC

d_gene: .
abundance: .
v_gene: TRBV4-2
j_gene: TRBJ2-2
CDR3aa: CASSQDRTEVTGELFF
CDR3nt: TGTGCCAGCAGCCAAGACAGGACAGAGGTTACCGGGGAGCTGTTTTTT

d_gene: .
abundance: .
v_gene: TRBV30
j_gene: TRBJ1-1
CDR3aa: CAWSQLPPTYEAFF
CDR3nt: TGTGCCTGGAGCCAACTTCCCCCTACCTATGAAGCTTTCTTT

d_gene: TRBD2
abundance: .
v_gene: TRBV13
j_gene: TRBJ2-2
CDR3aa: CASSFTRPGGRHTGELFF
CDR3nt: TGTGCCAGCAGCTTCACAAGGCCGGGGGGGCGCCACACCGGGGAGCTGTTTTTT

d_gene: .
abundance: once
v_gene: TRBV5-1
j_gene: TRBJ2-1
CDR3aa: CASGRQGDPYNEQFF
CDR3nt: TGCGCCAGCGGGAGGCAGGGGGACCCCTACAATGAGCAGTTCTTC

d_gene: .
abundance: .
v_gene: TRBV5-4
j_gene: TRBJ2-3
CDR3aa: CASSSGLRTDTQYF
CDR3nt: TGTGCCAGCAGCTCGGGACTTCGCACAGATACGCAGTATTTT

d_gene: .
abundance: .
v_gene: TRBV4-2
j_gene: TRBJ1-5
CDR3aa: CASSQQGSNQPQHF
CDR3nt: TGTGCCAGCAGCCAACAGGGTAGCAATCAGCCCCAGCATTTT

d_gene: .
abundance: .
v_gene: TRBV7-9
j_gene: TRBJ1-2
CDR3aa: CASSSNLGGRSYGYTF
CDR3nt: TGTGCCAGCAGCTCAAACCTCGGCGGCAGAAGCTATGGCTACACCTTC

d_gene: TRBD1
abundance: once
v_gene: TRBV28
j_gene: TRBJ2-3
CDR3aa: CASSPGQGAPDTQYF
CDR3nt: TGTGCCAGCAGTCCCGGACAGGGGGCGCCGGATACGCAGTATTTT

d_gene: .
abundance: .
v_gene: TRBV3-1/TRBV3-2
j_gene: TRBJ1-5
CDR3aa: CASSRGRGSNQPQHF
CDR3nt: TGTGCCAGCAGCAGAGGAAGGGGCAGCAATCAGCCCCAGCATTTT

d_gene: .
abundance: .
v_gene: TRBV7-9
j_gene: TRBJ1-1
CDR3aa: CASSQGMEGSMNTEAFF
CDR3nt: TGTGCCAGCAGCCAGGGAATGGAGGGGAGCATGAACACTGAAGCTTTCTTT

d_gene: .
abundance: .
v_gene: TRBV6-5
j_gene: TRBJ1-3
CDR3aa: CASSYSRAISGNTIYF
CDR3nt: TGTGCCAGCAGTTACTCGAGGGCCATCTCTGGAAACACCATATATTTT

d_gene: TRBD1
abundance: .
v_gene: TRBV19
j_gene: TRBJ1-2
CDR3aa: CASSPWQGARGNYGYTF
CDR3nt: TGTGCCAGTAGTCCGTGGCAGGGGGCGAGGGGAAACTATGGCTACACCTTC

d_gene: .
abundance: .
v_gene: TRBV6-5
j_gene: TRBJ2-1
CDR3aa: CASSYGAEQFF
CDR3nt: TGTGCCAGCAGTTACGGGGCAGAGCAGTTCTTC

d_gene: TRBD1
abundance: .
v_gene: TRBV2
j_gene: TRBJ1-6
CDR3aa: CASSMDRVHNSPLHF
CDR3nt: TGTGCCAGCAGCATGGACAGGGTCCATAATTCACCCCTCCACTTT